The entry below describes one T cell receptor (beta chain). The V and J ends lost 5 bases and 8 bases respectively, with 16 bases between them. This CDR3 region has 14 residues. Germline CDR1 LNHDA, CDR2 SQIVND (reference sequence). The data are from a study of blood T cell repertoires in COVID-19. The assay was immunoSEQ multiplex PCR, and TCRdb's table has in-frame clones only and misses some. The sample carries some 96,000 clones, around 86% recorded once. Sequenced sample: peripheral blood. The chain uses TRBV19 and TRBJ1-5; D is perhaps TRBD1 (6 bases). This sequence was found in a man aged 50-60 years with acute or convalescent COVID-19. In nucleotides, the CDR3 is TGTGCCAGTAGTGTCGCCGCAGGGGCCAAGCCCCAGCATTTT. Translating gives CASSVAAGAKPQHF.